The 31 T cell receptor beta chains below were found in one sample sequenced in a study of T cell changes during pregnancy in multiple sclerosis. Clones were sequenced by immunoSEQ multiplex PCR, and TCRdb holds only the in-frame ones, with some missing. In the table there are about 100,000 clones, about 90% of which are singletons. The starting material was peripheral blood, obtained after pregnancy. The source is a female donor with multiple sclerosis, enrolled in a pregnancy study.

This sequence joins TRBV7-7 and TRBJ2-2; a weak D match, TRBD2 (5 bases). Germline CDR1 reads SSHAT; CDR2 reads FNYEAQ (reference sequence). CDR3 size: 15 residues. V gave up 5 bases and J gave up 7 bases, with 17 bases separating them. CDR3 nucleotides: TGTGCCAGCAGCCCGCGGGTACGGGGAATCGGGGAGCTGTTTTTT. Protein product: CASSPRVRGIGELFF.

The chain couples TRBV5-1 to TRBJ2-1; D perhaps matches TRBD2 (6 bases). The CDR3 runs 13 residues. The ends were cut back, 1 base at V and 10 bases at J, with 12 bases in the middle. CDR1 is SGHRS, CDR2 YFSETQ, per germline. This CDR3 is CASSLRDSVEQFF. CDR3 coding DNA: TGCGCCAGCAGCTTGAGGGACTCAGTGGAGCAGTTCTTC.

This chain connects TRBV7-3 to TRBJ2-3; TRBD2 agrees at 9 bases. V shed 6 bases and J 6 bases; nucleotides not matched to a gene: 10. CDR1 is SGHTA, CDR2 FQGTGA, per germline. CDR3 length: 15 amino acids. The chain's CDR3 is CASRRGGELVDTQYF. In DNA form, the CDR3 reads TGTGCCAGCAGACGCGGGGGGGAACTCGTGGATACGCAGTATTTT. The full variable domain, with the rest looked up from reference TRBV7-3 and TRBJ2-3, is GAGVSQTPSNKVTEKGKYVELRCDPISGHTALYWYRQSLGQGPEFLIYFQGTGAADDSGLPNDRFFAVRPEGSVSTLKIQRTERGDSAVYLCASRRGGELVDTQYFGPGTRLTVL.

The V call is TRBV5-1, the J call TRBJ2-5, with 13 bases aligning to TRBD2. The ends lost 4 bases at V and 0 bases at J; junction bases unmatched: 3. From germline, CDR1 is SGHRS and CDR2 YFSETQ. CDR3 length equals 16 residues. CDR3 nucleotide sequence: TGCGCCAGCAGCGGGACTAGCGGGGCCAACCAAGAGACCCAGTACTTC. Its protein product is CASSGTSGANQETQYF.

This clone was observed once. The rearrangement joins TRBV30 to TRBJ1-5; a possible D gene is TRBD1 (5 bases). This CDR3 comprises 15 residues. V lost 0 bases and J 1 base, leaving 10 bases between the germline ends. Germline lookup yields CDR1 GTSNPN and CDR2 SVGIG (reference sequence). The CDR3 nucleotides are TGTGCCTGGAGTGTTAAAGGGGCAAGCAATCAGCCCCAGCATTTT. Protein product: CAWSVKGASNQPQHF.

The rearrangement joins TRBV6-6 to TRBJ2-7; maybe TRBD2 (5 bases). Trimming took 5 bases from V and 2 from J, leaving 10 bases between them. CDR1 and CDR2 from the germline V gene are MNHNY and SVGAGI (reference sequence). The CDR3 consists of 13 residues. The chain's CDR3 is CASSTSGPYEQYF. CDR3 coding DNA: TGTGCCAGCAGTACCAGCGGACCCTACGAGCAGTACTTC.

The gene calls are TRBV4-1 and TRBJ1-1, with D possibly matching TRBD1 (5 bases). This CDR3 region has 15 residues. Looked up from germline, CDR1 is MGHRA and CDR2 is YSYEKL. Trimming took 1 base from V and 3 from J, leaving 12 bases between them. CDR3 region: CASSQGRLTDTEAFF. CDR3 coding DNA: TGCGCCAGCAGCCAAGGTCGACTGACAGACACTGAAGCTTTCTTT.

This chain joins TRBV5-1 and TRBJ2-7; D may be TRBD2 (7 bases). V lost 2 bases, J lost 3 bases, and 15 bases lay in between. This CDR3 is 15 amino acids long. Germline V gene data show CDR1 as SGHRS and CDR2 as YFSETQ. CDR3 in DNA: TGCGCCAGCAGCTTAGGGGGGGCCTCCTTCTACGAGCAGTACTTC. Encoded protein: CASSLGGASFYEQYF.

The rearrangement joins TRBV2 to TRBJ2-2, with 11 bases identical to TRBD1. The CDR3 runs to 14 residues. Germline CDR1 and CDR2: SNHLY and FYNNEI. Trimming cost V 7 bases and J 4 bases; bases outside gene matches: 2. The CDR3 coding sequence is TGTGCCAGCACGGGACAGGGGGGCACCGGGGAGCTGTTTTTT. Amino acid sequence: CASTGQGGTGELFF.

The chain joins TRBV7-9 to TRBJ2-3; 14 nucleotides agree with TRBD2. Trimming cost V 8 bases and J 4 bases; bases outside gene matches: 5. Germline V gene data show CDR1 as SEHNR and CDR2 as FQNEAQ (reference sequence). The CDR3 sequence is 15 residues long. The CDR3, as DNA: TGTGCCAGCGGGGGGACTAGCGGGAGTGCAGATACGCAGTATTTT. Translating it yields CASGGTSGSADTQYF.

V and J are TRBV6-1 and TRBJ2-7; D is possibly TRBD2 (6 bases). The CDR3 loop spans 13 amino acids. V gave up 3 bases and J gave up 7 bases, with 13 bases separating them. The germline CDR1 and CDR2 sequences are MNHNS and SASEGT. The CDR3 coding sequence is TGTGCCAGCAGTGAGCCCCCCGGGAGAGAGCAGTACTTC. Its protein product is CASSEPPGREQYF.

The chain uses TRBV29-1 and TRBJ1-1, with D possibly being TRBD1 (6 bases). This CDR3 has 13 amino acids. Germline CDR1 and CDR2: SQVTM and ANQGSEA. V was pared by 5 bases and J by 0 bases, with 10 bases between. CDR3 sequence: CSVWEGVNTEAFF. In DNA form, the CDR3 reads TGCAGCGTTTGGGAGGGGGTGAACACTGAAGCTTTCTTT.

This chain links TRBV6-5 with TRBJ1-2, with TRBD1 matching 7 bases. The junction had 5 bases not matched to a gene; V was cut back by 5 bases and J by 2 bases. The CDR3 totals 14 residues. CDR1 and CDR2 from the germline V gene are MNHEY and SVGAGI. CDR3 sequence: CASSARQGNYGYTF. In DNA form, the CDR3 reads TGTGCCAGCAGTGCCCGACAGGGAAACTATGGCTACACCTTC.

V and J are TRBV15 and TRBJ2-7; 7 bases map to TRBD1. Germline V gene lookup returns CDR1 LNHNV and CDR2 YYDKDF (reference sequence). This CDR3 has 13 residues. J gave up 1 base and V 5 bases, and 2 bases lay outside the gene matches. The CDR3, as DNA: TGTGCCACCAGCTGGGACAGATCCTACGAGCAGTACTTC. Its translation: CATSWDRSYEQYF.

The V call is TRBV7-2, the J call TRBJ2-7; D might be TRBD2 (6 bases). CDR1 is SGHTA, CDR2 FQGNSA, per germline. Trimming pared 5 bases from V and 4 bases from J, leaving 21 bases between. This CDR3 spans 16 amino acids. In DNA, the CDR3 is TGTGCCAGCAGCCCCCCGTCGGGGGATGCGAGGTACGAGCAGTACTTC. Protein sequence: CASSPPSGDARYEQYF.

The chain recombines TRBV27 with TRBJ1-1; D unclear. This CDR3 is built from 14 residues. Trimming shortened V by 0 bases and J by 4 bases, and 9 bases separated the two germline ends. Germline CDR1 reads MNHEY; CDR2 reads SMNVEV (reference sequence). The CDR3 loop reads CASSLSRQATEAFF. The CDR3 DNA is TGTGCCAGCAGTTTATCTAGGCAGGCCACTGAAGCTTTCTTT.

The CDR3: CAWSVAGNSPLHF. The CDR3 nucleotides read TGTGCCTGGAGTGTGGCGGGAAATTCACCCCTCCACTTT. The chain has TRBV30 and TRBJ1-6, with unresolved D. V was cut by 0 bases and J by 7 bases, with 7 bases left in between. CDR3 length: 13 amino acids. Per the germline V gene, CDR1 is GTSNPN and CDR2 is SVGIG (reference sequence).

This chain uses TRBV2 with TRBJ2-7, with 10 bases aligning to TRBD2. This CDR3 region has 14 residues. CDR1 is SNHLY, CDR2 FYNNEI, per germline. Losses at the gene ends were 6 bases for V and 0 bases for J; bases not matched to a gene: 2. CDR3 nucleotides: TGTGCCAGCAGAGAGCGGGAGGGCTCCTACGAGCAGTACTTC. It yields the protein CASREREGSYEQYF.

V is TRBV28 and J is TRBJ1-2; the match to TRBD1 covers 8 bases. The germline CDR1 and CDR2 sequences are MDHEN and SYDVKM. CDR3 length: 14 residues. The V and J ends lost 8 bases and 2 bases, in that order; junction bases with no gene match: 7. The CDR3 DNA follows: TGTGCCAGCTTCGGGCAGGGGGCGAACTATGGCTACACCTTC. Its translation is CASFGQGANYGYTF.

As to this clone: The sample contains more than one DNA sequence encoding this CDR3. For the CDR3, the DNA is TGTGCCAGCAGTTTATCGGCACAGGGGACCTATGGCTACACCTTC. Encoded protein: CASSLSAQGTYGYTF. The chain has TRBV27 and TRBJ1-2, with TRBD1 identical over 7 bases. Germline-derived CDR1 and CDR2 are MNHEY and SMNVEV (reference sequence). The CDR3 has 15 residues. With V trimmed by 0 bases and J by 4 bases, 5 bases remained unmatched.

V and J are TRBV19 and TRBJ2-1, with 10 bases that match TRBD2. From germline, CDR1 is LNHDA and CDR2 SQIVND (reference sequence). Trimming at V came to 7 bases and at J to 7 bases, leaving 7 bases not matched to a gene. The CDR3 loop spans 14 amino acids. The DNA for the CDR3 is TGTGCCAGTACCCTAGCGGGAGTGTGGAATGAGCAGTTCTTC. Translated, it gives CASTLAGVWNEQFF.

This chain links TRBV28 with TRBJ2-7, with a possible D match to TRBD1 (6 bases). The V end was cut by 5 bases, the J end by 2 bases, with 13 bases between. The CDR3 loop spans 14 amino acids. The V gene's germline CDR1 is MDHEN and CDR2 SYDVKM. This chain's CDR3 is CASSQVTGPYEQYF. CDR3 DNA sequence: TGTGCCAGCAGTCAGGTGACAGGCCCCTACGAGCAGTACTTC.

The V gene is TRBV5-6, the J gene TRBJ1-1; D is possibly TRBD1 (5 bases). The germline CDR1 and CDR2 sequences are SGHDT and YYEEEE. This CDR3 has 16 residues. The ends were cut back, 0 bases at V and 0 bases at J, with 12 bases in the middle. The CDR3 region has the DNA TGTGCCAGCAGCTTGGTTGCAGGGAAGTTGAACACTGAAGCTTTCTTT. The encoded protein is CASSLVAGKLNTEAFF.

The chain combines TRBV6-6 with TRBJ1-4, with TRBD1 matching over 7 bases. The CDR3 consists of 15 residues. Germline-derived CDR1 and CDR2 are MNHNY and SVGAGI (reference sequence). The junction had 7 bases not matched to a gene; V was cut back by 4 bases and J by 5 bases. The CDR3 region has the DNA TGTGCCAGCAGTTCCCCGGACAGGTTGAATGAAAAACTGTTTTTT. Its translation is CASSSPDRLNEKLFF.

V gene TRBV30 combines with J gene TRBJ2-5; D perhaps matches TRBD1 (6 bases). The V end lost 2 bases, the J end lost 2 bases, and 9 bases lay between the germline ends. Germline V gene lookup returns CDR1 GTSNPN and CDR2 SVGIG (reference sequence). The CDR3 sequence is 13 residues long. CDR3 nucleotides: TGTGCCTGGAGTATGGACAGACAAGAGACCCAGTACTTC. Translating it yields CAWSMDRQETQYF.

The V and J genes are TRBV4-3 and TRBJ1-2, with a weak D call TRBD1 (5 bases). Germline-derived CDR1 and CDR2 are LGHNA and YSLEER. CDR3 length: 14 amino acids. Trimming stripped 0 bases from V and 4 bases from J, with 9 bases between. CDR3 nucleotides: TGCGCCAGCAGCCAAGATCGAGACAGCTATGGCTACACCTTC. Translation: CASSQDRDSYGYTF.

The CDR3 nucleotides are TGTGCCAGCAGTGGGACATATGATACGCAGTATTTT. It specifies CASSGTYDTQYF. This chain uses TRBV27 with TRBJ2-3, with D tentatively TRBD1 (6 bases). Germline V gene sequence: CDR1 MNHEY, CDR2 SMNVEV (reference sequence). Trimming cost V 5 bases and J 6 bases, with 9 bases left between them. The CDR3 runs to 12 residues.

V is TRBV28 and J is TRBJ2-7; TRBD2 aligns across 13 bases. The junction had 6 bases not matched to a gene; V was cut back by 6 bases and J by 4 bases. Per the germline V gene, CDR1 is MDHEN and CDR2 is SYDVKM. The CDR3 runs to 15 residues. Here the CDR3 reads CASRRWTSGSYEQYF. CDR3 nucleotide sequence: TGTGCCAGCAGGAGATGGACTAGCGGGAGTTACGAGCAGTACTTC.

This clone is a singleton in its sample. This chain uses TRBV29-1 with TRBJ2-2; 10 bases fit TRBD2. V lost 3 bases to trimming and J lost 6 bases; unmatched junction nucleotides: 16. The V gene's germline CDR1 is SQVTM and CDR2 ANQGSEA. The CDR3 has 18 residues. CDR3 region: CSVDLAGLSGGIAGELFF. The CDR3 coding sequence is TGCAGCGTTGACCTAGCGGGGCTTAGCGGGGGGATAGCCGGGGAGCTGTTTTTT.

The chain has TRBV2 and TRBJ1-1, with 8 bases aligning to TRBD1. The CDR3 totals 13 residues. V was pared by 10 bases and J by 6 bases, with 10 bases of the junction left unmatched. Germline loops: CDR1 SNHLY, CDR2 FYNNEI. The CDR3 spells CATKGQVIAEAFF. CDR3 DNA sequence: TGTGCCACCAAGGGACAGGTAATCGCTGAAGCTTTCTTT.

The rearrangement links TRBV5-4 to TRBJ1-2; 7 bases are shared with TRBD1. J was trimmed by 7 bases and V by 4 bases; bases with no gene match: 4. The CDR3 spans 12 residues. From germline, CDR1 is SGHNT and CDR2 YYREEE (reference sequence). The CDR3 region has the DNA TGTGCCAGCAGCCTTGACAGGGTTGGCTACACCTTC. It yields the protein CASSLDRVGYTF.